This T cell receptor (beta chain) derives from a study of CD8+ T cells in alopecia areata. Whole-study context: Twice daily, treated patients received 5 to 10 mg of oral tofacitinib. Tofacitinib administration persisted for 6 to 18 months, succeeded by 6 months off drug.

As the sequencing template, cDNA was produced by extracting RNA and reverse transcribing it. Sequencing was performed with immunoSEQ multiplex PCR; in TCRdb, only in-frame clones are kept and a portion is missing. The repertoire holds 100,000 to 130,000 clones, with roughly 84% as singletons. Findings and caveats of the study: Sequences from scalp samples also cover resident alphabeta T cells of normal skin.

V was cut by 3 bases and J by 8 bases, with 17 bases left in between. The CDR3 is made up of 15 amino acids. Germline loops: CDR1 SGHDT, CDR2 YYEEEE. Details on this clone: Its target is not known.

Described treatment: oral pan-JAK inhibitor, 5-10 mg twice daily. The receptor was derived from a human donor with alopecia areata. V is TRBV5-6 and J is TRBJ1-4; D gene ambiguous. The starting material was CD8+ T cells sorted from blood, obtained at week 24, from a patient treated with tofacitinib. In nucleotides, the CDR3 is TGTGCCAGCAGCTCCCCCACTATTGATGGCGAAAAACTGTTTTTT. Protein sequence: CASSSPTIDGEKLFF.